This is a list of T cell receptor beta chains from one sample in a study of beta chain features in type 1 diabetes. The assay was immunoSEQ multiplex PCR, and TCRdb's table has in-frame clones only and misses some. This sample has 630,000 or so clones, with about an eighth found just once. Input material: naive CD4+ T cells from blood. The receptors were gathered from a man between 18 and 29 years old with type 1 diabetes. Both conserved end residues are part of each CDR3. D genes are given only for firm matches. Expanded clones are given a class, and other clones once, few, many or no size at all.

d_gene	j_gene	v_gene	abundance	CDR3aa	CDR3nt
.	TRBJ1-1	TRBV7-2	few	CASSLESVGAGAFF	TGTGCCAGCAGCTTAGAAAGCGTGGGTGCTGGAGCTTTCTTT
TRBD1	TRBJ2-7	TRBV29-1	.	CSGGTGRSYEQYF	TGCAGCGGGGGGACAGGGAGGTCTTACGAGCAGTACTTC
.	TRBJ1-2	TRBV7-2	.	CASSLAGQIYGYTF	TGTGCCAGCAGCTTAGCCGGACAGATCTACGGCTACACCTTC
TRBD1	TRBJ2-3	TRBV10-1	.	CASQDRVADTQYF	TGCGCCAGCCAAGACAGGGTGGCCGATACGCAGTATTTT
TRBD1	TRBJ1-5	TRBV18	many	CASSPDRGQPQHF	TGTGCCAGCTCACCCGACAGGGGTCAGCCCCAGCATTTT
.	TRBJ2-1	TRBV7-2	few	CASHLARVASYNEQFF	TGTGCCAGCCACCTGGCCCGGGTTGCCTCCTACAATGAGCAGTTCTTC
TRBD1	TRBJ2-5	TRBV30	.	CAWRPGQGAETQYF	TGTGCCTGGAGGCCAGGACAGGGGGCTGAGACCCAGTACTTC
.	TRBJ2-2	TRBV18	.	CASSPAVGTGGELFF	TGTGCCAGCTCACCCGCTGTCGGGACCGGAGGGGAGCTGTTTTTT
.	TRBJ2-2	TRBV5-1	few	CASSLISGPSGELFF	TGCGCCAGCAGCCTGATATCGGGGCCCAGCGGGGAGCTGTTTTTT
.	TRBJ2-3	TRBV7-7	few	CASSPVQGQGDTQYF	TGTGCTAGCAGCCCGGTCCAGGGTCAGGGGGATACGCAGTATTTT
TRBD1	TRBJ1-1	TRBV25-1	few	CASSDPPKQGLNTEAFF	TGTGCCAGCAGTGACCCCCCTAAACAGGGGCTGAACACTGAAGCTTTCTTT
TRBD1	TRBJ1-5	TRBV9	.	CASSVVEDRERFQPQHF	TGTGCCAGCAGCGTAGTAGAGGACAGGGAAAGGTTTCAGCCCCAGCATTTT
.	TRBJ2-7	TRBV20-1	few	CSAIPHEQYF	TGCAGTGCCATTCCGCACGAGCAGTACTTC
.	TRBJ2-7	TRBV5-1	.	CASSSGLSYEQYF	TGCGCCAGCAGCTCAGGTTTATCCTACGAGCAGTACTTC
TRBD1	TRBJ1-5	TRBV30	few	CAWSPDRVTGPQHF	TGTGCCTGGAGTCCGGACAGGGTGACAGGGCCCCAGCATTTT
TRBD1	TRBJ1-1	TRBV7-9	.	CASSLTGGITEAFF	TGTGCCAGCAGCCTTACAGGGGGTATTACTGAAGCTTTCTTT
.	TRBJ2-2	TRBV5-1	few	CASSLYGHTGELFF	TGCGCCAGCAGCTTGTATGGTCACACCGGGGAGCTGTTTTTT
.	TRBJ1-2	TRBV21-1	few	CASSSPPCGNGYTF	TGTGCCAGCAGCTCTCCCCCATGCGGGAATGGCTACACCTTC
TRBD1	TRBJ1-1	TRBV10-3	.	CAIAGQGNTEAFF	TGTGCCATCGCGGGACAGGGGAACACTGAAGCTTTCTTT
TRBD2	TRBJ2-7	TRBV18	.	CASSPPQSSGLAFEQYF	TGTGCCAGCTCACCACCGCAGTCCTCGGGACTAGCTTTCGAGCAGTACTTC
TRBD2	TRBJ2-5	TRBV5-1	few	CASSPPASGRETQYF	TGCGCCAGCAGCCCCCCAGCTAGCGGGAGAGAGACCCAGTACTTC
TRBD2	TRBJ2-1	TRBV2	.	CASSGTSGSEQFF	TGTGCCAGCAGTGGGACTAGCGGCAGTGAGCAGTTCTTC
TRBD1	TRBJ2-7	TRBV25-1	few	CASSRTGTGSYEQYF	TGTGCCAGCAGTCGGACCGGGACAGGGTCCTACGAGCAGTACTTC
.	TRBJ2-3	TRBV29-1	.	CSVERAGALGTDTQYF	TGCAGCGTTGAACGGGCGGGTGCCCTTGGCACAGATACGCAGTATTTT
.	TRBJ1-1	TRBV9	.	CASSHTGNTEAFF	TGTGCCAGCAGCCATACGGGGAACACTGAAGCTTTCTTT
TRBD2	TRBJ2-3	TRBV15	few	CATSDRLAGGTDTQYF	TGTGCCACCAGCGATCGACTAGCGGGAGGAACAGATACGCAGTATTTT
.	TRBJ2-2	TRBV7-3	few	CASSSSGRSNGELFF	TGTGCCAGCAGCTCCTCGGGCCGATCCAACGGGGAGCTGTTTTTT
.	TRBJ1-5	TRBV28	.	CASSLLGRGNQPQHF	TGTGCCAGCAGTTTACTAGGCCGGGGGAATCAGCCCCAGCATTTT
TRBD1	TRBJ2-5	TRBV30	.	CAWSPGTARETQYF	TGTGCCTGGAGTCCTGGGACAGCCAGAGAGACCCAGTACTTC
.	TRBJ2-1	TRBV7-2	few	CASSSQGLSYNEQFF	TGTGCCAGCAGTTCTCAAGGACTATCCTACAATGAGCAGTTCTTC
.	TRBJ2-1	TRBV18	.	CASSPIGAYNEQFF	TGTGCCAGCTCACCTATAGGAGCCTACAATGAGCAGTTCTTC
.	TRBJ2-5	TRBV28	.	CASSYPMEGQETQYF	TGTGCCAGCAGTTACCCCATGGAAGGGCAAGAGACCCAGTACTTC
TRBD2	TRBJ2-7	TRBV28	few	CASSRIRTSGTYEQYF	TGTGCCAGCAGTCGCATACGGACTAGCGGAACCTACGAGCAGTACTTC
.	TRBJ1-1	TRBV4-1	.	CASSHRDKNTEAFF	TGCGCCAGCAGCCATAGGGATAAGAACACTGAAGCTTTCTTT
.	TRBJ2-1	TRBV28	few	CASSPRGAGYNEQFF	TGTGCCAGCAGTCCCCGGGGGGCGGGATACAATGAGCAGTTCTTC
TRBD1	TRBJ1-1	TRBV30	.	CAWSGQANTEAFF	TGTGCCTGGTCGGGACAGGCGAACACTGAAGCTTTCTTT
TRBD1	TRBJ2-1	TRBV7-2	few	CASSFSRDRDLNEQFF	TGTGCCAGCAGCTTTTCCCGGGACAGGGACTTGAATGAGCAGTTCTTC
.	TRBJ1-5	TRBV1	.	CTIPRCRKCNQPQHF	TGCACCATCCCACGGTGCCGAAAATGCAATCAGCCCCAGCATTTT
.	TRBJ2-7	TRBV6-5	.	CASSIGPGIPYEQYF	TGTGCCAGCAGTATAGGCCCTGGTATCCCCTACGAGCAGTACTTC
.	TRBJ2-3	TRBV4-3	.	CASSQDSLADTQYF	TGCGCCAGCAGCCAAGATTCGCTAGCGGATACGCAGTATTTT
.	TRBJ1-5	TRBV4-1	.	CASSQEWQIAYSNQPQHF	TGCGCCAGCAGCCAAGAGTGGCAGATCGCCTATAGCAATCAGCCCCAGCATTTT
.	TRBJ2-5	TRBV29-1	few	CSVAGGVQETQHF	TGCAGCGTTGCAGGGGGGGTCCAAGAGACCCAGCACTTC
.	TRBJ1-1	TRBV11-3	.	CASSYGGFENTEAFF	TGTGCCAGCAGCTACGGGGGCTTCGAGAACACTGAAGCTTTCTTT
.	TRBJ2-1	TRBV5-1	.	CASSLETRRGEQFF	TGCGCCAGCAGCTTGGAGACTAGGCGGGGTGAGCAGTTCTTC
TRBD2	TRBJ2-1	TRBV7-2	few	CASSQLADSYNEQFF	TGTGCCAGCAGCCAACTAGCGGACTCCTACAATGAGCAGTTCTTC
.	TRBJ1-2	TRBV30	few	CAWTRSGHGYTF	TGTGCCTGGACCAGGTCCGGGCATGGCTACACCTTC
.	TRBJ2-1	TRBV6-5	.	CASSRPWNEQFF	TGTGCCAGCAGTCGCCCCTGGAACGAGCAGTTCTTC
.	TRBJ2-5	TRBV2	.	CASSVQETQYF	TGTGCCAGCAGTGTACAAGAGACCCAGTACTTC
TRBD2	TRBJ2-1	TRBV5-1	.	CASSSGLAGMDEQFF	TGCGCCAGCAGCTCCGGACTAGCGGGGATGGATGAGCAGTTCTTC
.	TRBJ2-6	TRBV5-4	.	CASSLPVGGRRGANVLTF	TGTGCCAGCAGCTTGCCCGTGGGGGGCAGACGTGGGGCCAACGTCCTGACTTTC
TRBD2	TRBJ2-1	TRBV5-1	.	CASSFGPGTRGPEQFF	TGCGCCAGCAGCTTTGGCCCCGGGACTAGGGGACCTGAGCAGTTCTTC